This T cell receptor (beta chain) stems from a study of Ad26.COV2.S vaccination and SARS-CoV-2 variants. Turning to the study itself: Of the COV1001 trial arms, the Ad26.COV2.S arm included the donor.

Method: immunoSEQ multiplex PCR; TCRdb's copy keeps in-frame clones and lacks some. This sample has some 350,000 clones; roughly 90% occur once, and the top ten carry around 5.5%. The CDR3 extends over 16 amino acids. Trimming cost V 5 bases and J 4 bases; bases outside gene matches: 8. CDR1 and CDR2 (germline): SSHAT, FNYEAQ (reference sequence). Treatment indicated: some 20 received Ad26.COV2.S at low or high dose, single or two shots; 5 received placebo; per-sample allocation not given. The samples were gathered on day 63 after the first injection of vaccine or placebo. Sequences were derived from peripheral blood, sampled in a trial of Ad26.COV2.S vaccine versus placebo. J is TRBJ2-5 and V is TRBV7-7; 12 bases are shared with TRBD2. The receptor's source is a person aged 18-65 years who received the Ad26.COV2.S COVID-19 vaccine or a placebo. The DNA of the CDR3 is TGTGCCAGCAGCCCATCTAGCGGGGGGGGCCGAGAGACCCAGTACTTC. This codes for CASSPSSGGGRETQYF.